One and the same sample provided the 25 T cell receptor beta chains below, sequenced in a study of blood T cell repertoires in COVID-19. The data were produced by immunoSEQ multiplex PCR, yet TCRdb's version contains in-frame clones alone and is incomplete. The table records tens of thousands of clones, 82% of them present only once. Sequenced input: peripheral blood. These receptor sequences come from a woman aged 60 to 75 with acute or convalescent COVID-19.

This clone was seen only a few times. The chain has TRBV5-1 and TRBJ1-1; the match to TRBD1 covers 8 bases. The CDR3 totals 16 residues. V gave up 8 bases and J gave up 3 bases; unmatched junction bases: 15. Germline V gene lookup returns CDR1 SGHRS and CDR2 YFSETQ. This CDR3 is CASKRQGKGVDTEAFF. The DNA for the CDR3 is TGCGCCAGTAAACGACAGGGGAAGGGTGTGGACACTGAAGCTTTCTTT.

This chain uses TRBV11-3 with TRBJ2-2, with 8 bases that match TRBD2. This CDR3 is 17 amino acids long. The J segment lost 0 bases and the V segment lost 3 bases, leaving 6 bases of the junction unmatched. Germline V lookup: CDR1 SGHNT, CDR2 YENEEA. The CDR3, as DNA: TGTGCCAGCAGCTTGGGCAGCGGGAGATCGAACACCGGGGAGCTGTTTTTT. The encoded protein is CASSLGSGRSNTGELFF.

This chain uses TRBV18 with TRBJ1-5, with D uncertain. Germline CDR1 is KGHSH and CDR2 is LQKENI. CDR3 size: 12 residues. V lost 2 bases, J lost 7 bases, and 6 bases lay in between. CDR3 sequence: CASSPMGQPQHF. CDR3 coding DNA: TGTGCCAGCTCACCAATGGGCCAGCCCCAGCATTTT.

The chain couples TRBV6-1 to TRBJ2-2; TRBD1 matches at 9 bases. The CDR3 is 20 amino acids. V was clipped by 0 bases and J by 1 base; unmatched bases: 12. CDR1 MNHNS and CDR2 SASEGT come from the germline V gene. CDR3 in DNA: TGTGCCAGCAGTGAAGCGTGGGGGGACAGGGTGGCGATGAACACCGGGGAGCTGTTTTTT. It yields the protein CASSEAWGDRVAMNTGELFF.

This rearrangement joins TRBV11-2 to TRBJ1-1; the D gene is possibly TRBD1 (5 bases). Trimming shortened V by 6 bases and J by 5 bases, and 19 bases separated the two germline ends. Germline V gene lookup returns CDR1 SGHAT and CDR2 FQNNGV. The CDR3 sequence is 15 residues long. The CDR3 is CASSQGPGGGTEAFF. The CDR3 DNA reads as TGTGCCAGCAGTCAAGGTCCGGGGGGAGGAACTGAAGCTTTCTTT. The entire variable domain, with the rest obtained from reference TRBV11-2 and TRBJ1-1, is as follows: EAGVAQSPRYKIIEKRQSVAFWCNPISGHATLYWYQQILGQGPKLLIQFQNNGVVDDSQLPKDRFSAERLKGVDSTLKIQPAKLEDSAVYLCASSQGPGGGTEAFFGQGTRLTVV.

This chain connects TRBV28 to TRBJ1-3; D may be TRBD1 (6 bases). This CDR3 is 15 amino acids long. Per the germline V gene, CDR1 is MDHEN and CDR2 is SYDVKM. V was clipped by 4 bases and J by 0 bases, with 10 bases between them. The CDR3 sequence is CASSSRRGSGNTIYF. The CDR3 nucleotides read TGTGCCAGCAGTTCTCGCAGGGGCTCTGGAAACACCATATATTTT.

The rearrangement uses TRBV11-1 and TRBJ1-1; 7 positions agree with TRBD1. Unmatched junction bases numbered 6, after V lost 0 bases and J lost 5 bases. This CDR3 spans 15 amino acids. Germline loops: CDR1 SGHAT, CDR2 FQDESV (reference sequence). DNA of the CDR3: TGTGCCAGCAGCTTAGCCGCCAGGGGGGCGACTGAAGCTTTCTTT. This translates into CASSLAARGATEAFF. Using reference TRBV11-1 and TRBJ1-1 for the parts outside the CDR3, the full variable domain is EAEVAQSPRYKITEKSQAVAFWCDPISGHATLYWYRQILGQGPELLVQFQDESVVDDSQLPKDRFSAERLKGVDSTLKIQPAELGDSAMYLCASSLAARGATEAFFGQGTRLTVV.

The V and J genes are TRBV18 and TRBJ1-5, with TRBD1 as a possible D gene (6 bases). There are 15 residues in the CDR3. The V gene's germline CDR1 is KGHSH and CDR2 LQKENI. V was shortened by 3 bases and J by 3 bases, with 12 bases between the two germline ends. In nucleotides, the CDR3 is TGTGCCAGCTCACCGAGACAGGCCCCCAATCAGCCCCAGCATTTT. Protein: CASSPRQAPNQPQHF.

The chain combines TRBV19 with TRBJ1-2, with 8 bases that match TRBD1. From germline, CDR1 is LNHDA and CDR2 SQIVND (reference sequence). The V segment lost 6 bases and the J segment 4 bases; nucleotides outside the gene matches: 7. CDR3 length: 14 amino acids. Here the CDR3 DNA reads TGTGCCAGTAGCCTCAGGGGGACAGGCTATGGCTACACCTTC. Translating gives CASSLRGTGYGYTF.

The chain has TRBV19 and TRBJ1-6, with D tentatively TRBD1 (6 bases). The CDR3 loop spans 16 amino acids. V was shortened by 1 base and J by 14 bases, with 21 bases between the two germline ends. The V gene's germline CDR1 is LNHDA and CDR2 SQIVND (reference sequence). In nucleotides, the CDR3 is TGTGCCAGTAGTATAGGGGACACCGCAATGAGGGGAACCCTCCACTTT. As protein: CASSIGDTAMRGTLHF.

J is TRBJ1-2 and V is TRBV13, with a tentative D call TRBD1 (6 bases). V was clipped by 5 bases and J by 1 base, with 11 bases between them. Per the germline V gene, CDR1 is PRHDT and CDR2 is FYEKMQ (reference sequence). The CDR3 is 14 amino acids. The CDR3: CASSRGHLNYGYTF. The CDR3 DNA sequence: TGTGCCAGCAGCCGGGGACACCTTAACTATGGCTACACCTTC.

This chain connects TRBV11-3 to TRBJ2-1, with 13 bases lining up with TRBD2. CDR3 size: 16 residues. V gave up 0 bases and J gave up 5 bases; unmatched junction bases: 1. The germline V gene encodes CDR1 SGHNT and CDR2 YENEEA. CDR3 in DNA: TGTGCCAGCAGCTTAGAAGGGACTAGCGGGAACAATGAGCAGTTCTTC. It encodes CASSLEGTSGNNEQFF.

This chain uses TRBV10-3 with TRBJ1-1, with D hard to call. This CDR3 is built from 13 residues. Germline V CDR1 and CDR2: ENHRY, SYGVKD. V lost 4 bases, J lost 4 bases, and 10 bases lay in between. In DNA, the CDR3 is TGTGCCATCAGTGTCGACGAGGGCACTGAAGCTTTCTTT. Translating gives CAISVDEGTEAFF.

This clone was seen a handful of times. This sequence joins TRBV27 and TRBJ1-5, with D possibly TRBD1 on 5 matching bases. The CDR3 sequence is 13 residues long. The germline gives CDR1 MNHEY, CDR2 SMNVEV (reference sequence). The V and J ends lost 8 bases and 4 bases respectively, with 12 bases between them. In DNA form, the CDR3 reads TGTGCCAGCGCGAATCGGGGGAATCAGCCCCAGCATTTT. Residues: CASANRGNQPQHF.

The chain carries TRBV10-3 and TRBJ2-5; 8 positions match TRBD2. CDR3 length: 14 residues. In germline, CDR1 is ENHRY, CDR2 SYGVKD. Trimming at V came to 2 bases and at J to 5 bases, leaving 4 bases not matched to a gene. The DNA of the CDR3 is TGTGCCATCAGTGAGACGGGAGGGGGGGAGACCCAGTACTTC. Translated: CAISETGGGETQYF.

This chain uses TRBV15 with TRBJ1-1; maybe TRBD1 (5 bases). The V end lost 0 bases, the J end lost 0 bases, and 17 bases lay between the germline ends. Looked up from germline, CDR1 is LNHNV and CDR2 is YYDKDF (reference sequence). This CDR3 comprises 18 residues. For the CDR3, the DNA is TGTGCCACCAGCAGAGATTTGGGAAAGACAGCCATGAACACTGAAGCTTTCTTT. Protein product: CATSRDLGKTAMNTEAFF.

On this clone: The same CDR3 can be traced to other DNA sequences in this sample. The J gene is TRBJ1-1, the V gene TRBV5-1; D uncertain. CDR3 size: 13 residues. V lost 0 bases, J lost 1 base, and 4 bases lay in between. Germline loops: CDR1 SGHRS, CDR2 YFSETQ. DNA for the CDR3: TGCGCCAGCAGCTTGGAACAGAACACTGAAGCTTTCTTT. As protein: CASSLEQNTEAFF.

The chain joins TRBV5-8 to TRBJ2-3, with TRBD2 matching over 14 bases. The CDR3 contains 18 residues. V was clipped by 1 base and J by 2 bases; unmatched bases: 6. The germline CDR1 and CDR2 sequences are SGHTS and YDEGEE. The CDR3 DNA is TGTGCCAGCAGCTTGCAGACTAGCGGGGGGGCCGTCACAGATACGCAGTATTTT. Amino acids: CASSLQTSGGAVTDTQYF. The full variable domain, its missing parts supplied by reference TRBV5-8 and TRBJ2-3, is EAGVTQSPTHLIKTRGQQATLRCSPISGHTSVYWYQQALGLGLQFLLWYDEGEERNRGNFPPRFSGRQFPNYSSELNVNALELEDSALYLCASSLQTSGGAVTDTQYFGPGTRLTVL.

The chain uses TRBV19 and TRBJ1-1; D gene ambiguous. The CDR3 spans 15 residues. Germline V gene lookup returns CDR1 LNHDA and CDR2 SQIVND (reference sequence). The V and J ends lost 4 bases and 1 base respectively, with 13 bases between them. CDR3 in amino acids: CASSRALTANTEAFF. CDR3 nucleotides: TGTGCCAGTAGTAGGGCCCTCACCGCGAACACTGAAGCTTTCTTT.

This clone was seen only a few times. This chain joins TRBV6-5 and TRBJ1-6; D possibly corresponds to TRBD1 (6 bases). This CDR3 contains 13 residues. V was clipped by 4 bases and J by 12 bases, with 13 bases between them. Germline V gives CDR1 MNHEY, CDR2 SVGAGI. This CDR3 reads CASSLQGERPLHF. CDR3 coding DNA: TGTGCCAGCAGTTTACAGGGAGAGCGACCCCTCCACTTT.

The CDR3, as DNA: TGTGCCAGCAGCCCCGGACAGGGCCGCAATCAGCCCCAGCATTTT. It is translated as CASSPGQGRNQPQHF. V and J are TRBV27 and TRBJ1-5, with TRBD1 identical over 8 bases. The V gene end was trimmed by 6 bases and the J gene end by 2 bases; junction bases not matched to a gene: 6. Germline V CDR1 and CDR2: MNHEY, SMNVEV (reference sequence). The CDR3 is made up of 15 amino acids.

This chain joins TRBV11-2 and TRBJ2-7, with 8 positions matching TRBD1. Germline V gene sequence: CDR1 SGHAT, CDR2 FQNNGV. V lost 5 bases and J lost 3; bases outside the gene matches: 9. The CDR3 covers 15 residues. As DNA, the CDR3 is TGTGCCAGCAGCCCCTACGGAGACAGGGGCTACGAGCAGTACTTC. This sequence encodes CASSPYGDRGYEQYF.

This chain connects TRBV10-3 to TRBJ2-5, with D maybe TRBD2 (6 bases). V lost 6 bases and J lost 3, with 14 bases in between. CDR1 and CDR2 from the germline V gene are ENHRY and SYGVKD. There are 14 residues in the CDR3. Here the CDR3 DNA reads TGTGCCATCAGGGCTAGTGCGGGGAAAGAGACCCAGTACTTC. It encodes CAIRASAGKETQYF.

The chain is built from TRBV5-1 and TRBJ2-3, with 16 bases matching TRBD2. CDR3 length: 17 residues. V lost 4 bases to trimming and J lost 2 bases; unmatched junction nucleotides: 4. Looked up from germline, CDR1 is SGHRS and CDR2 is YFSETQ. CDR3 residues: CASSTGLAGGSTDTQYF. CDR3 nucleotides: TGCGCCAGCAGCACGGGACTAGCGGGAGGGTCCACAGATACGCAGTATTTT.

The count of this clone is one. This sequence joins TRBV3-1 (or the pseudogene TRBV3-2) and TRBJ2-1, with D maybe TRBD2 (6 bases). In germline, CDR1 is LGHDT, CDR2 YNNKEL (reference sequence). CDR3 size: 14 residues. Trimming left V 3 bases short and J 14 bases short, with 20 bases between. Here the CDR3 DNA reads TGTGCCAGCAGCCAGGGACTGGGTACGAGGGGTGAGTTCTTC. This sequence encodes CASSQGLGTRGEFF.